This is a list of T cell receptor beta chains from one sample in a study of blood T cell repertoires in COVID-19. TCRdb's copy holds only in-frame clones and misses some; the assay was immunoSEQ multiplex PCR. The table records a few hundred thousand clones, over 75% of them present only once. The source material was peripheral blood. The receptors come from a woman between 65 and 79 years old with COVID-19, enrolled during active disease. Both conserved end residues are part of each CDR3. Each record gives: CDR3 protein, CDR3 DNA, D gene, V gene, J gene, clone size. The D gene is left open where the match is weak. Clone size is stated in some rows and not others, as once, few, many or a class when expanded.

cdr3_aa: CASSGTLRTSGYEQYF
cdr3_nt: TGTGCCAGCAGTGGAACACTGAGGACTAGCGGCTACGAGCAGTACTTC
d_call: TRBD2
v_call: TRBV6-2/TRBV6-3
j_call: TRBJ2-7
clone_size: -

cdr3_aa: CASSLVGQGPGYTF
cdr3_nt: TGCGCCAGCAGCTTGGTGGGACAGGGGCCTGGCTACACCTTC
d_call: TRBD1
v_call: TRBV5-1
j_call: TRBJ1-2
clone_size: -

cdr3_aa: CAWSNADYSGNTIYF
cdr3_nt: TGTGCCTGGAGTAACGCGGATTACTCTGGAAACACCATATATTTT
d_call: -
v_call: TRBV30
j_call: TRBJ1-3
clone_size: -

cdr3_aa: CSAALNTEAFF
cdr3_nt: TGCAGTGCGGCACTGAACACTGAAGCTTTCTTT
d_call: -
v_call: TRBV20-1
j_call: TRBJ1-1
clone_size: -

cdr3_aa: CASRGLAPPSSYNEQFF
cdr3_nt: TGTGCCAGCCGGGGACTAGCACCCCCCAGCTCCTACAATGAGCAGTTCTTC
d_call: TRBD2
v_call: TRBV19
j_call: TRBJ2-1
clone_size: -

cdr3_aa: CAWSPGTYNEQFF
cdr3_nt: TGTGCCTGGAGTCCGGGGACTTACAATGAGCAGTTCTTC
d_call: -
v_call: TRBV30
j_call: TRBJ2-1
clone_size: -

cdr3_aa: CASSENRLAGNYYNEQFF
cdr3_nt: TGTGCCAGCAGCGAGAACAGACTAGCGGGAAACTATTACAATGAGCAGTTCTTC
d_call: TRBD2
v_call: TRBV7-6
j_call: TRBJ2-1
clone_size: -

cdr3_aa: CASSLARGGGASPLHF
cdr3_nt: TGTGCCAGCAGCTTAGCCCGGGGAGGGGGGGCTTCACCCCTCCACTTT
d_call: -
v_call: TRBV11-2
j_call: TRBJ1-6
clone_size: -

cdr3_aa: CASRQQAGGIQQYF
cdr3_nt: TGTGCCAGCAGGCAGCAAGCGGGAGGGATTCAGCAGTACTTC
d_call: TRBD2
v_call: TRBV6-5
j_call: TRBJ2-7
clone_size: few

cdr3_aa: CASSPEGRGVTEAFF
cdr3_nt: TGTGCCAGCAGCCCAGAAGGCAGGGGGGTGACTGAAGCTTTCTTT
d_call: TRBD1
v_call: TRBV11-2
j_call: TRBJ1-1
clone_size: -

cdr3_aa: CASSLFQGMGQPQHF
cdr3_nt: TGTGCCAGCAGCTTATTTCAGGGTATGGGTCAGCCCCAGCATTTT
d_call: -
v_call: TRBV7-2
j_call: TRBJ1-5
clone_size: -

cdr3_aa: CASSQDEGESTEAFF
cdr3_nt: TGTGCCAGCAGCCAAGATGAGGGGGAGAGCACTGAAGCTTTCTTT
d_call: -
v_call: TRBV4-2
j_call: TRBJ1-1
clone_size: -

cdr3_aa: CATFPTGDNYGYTF
cdr3_nt: TGCGCCACATTCCCAACGGGAGACAACTATGGCTACACCTTC
d_call: -
v_call: TRBV5-1
j_call: TRBJ1-2
clone_size: -

cdr3_aa: CASSAKGARMNTEAFF
cdr3_nt: TGTGCCAGCAGCGCTAAGGGGGCCCGGATGAACACTGAAGCTTTCTTT
d_call: TRBD1
v_call: TRBV5-6
j_call: TRBJ1-1
clone_size: -

cdr3_aa: CASSKGLAGVGNIQYF
cdr3_nt: TGCGCCAGCAGCAAAGGACTAGCGGGAGTTGGAAACATTCAGTACTTC
d_call: TRBD2
v_call: TRBV5-1
j_call: TRBJ2-4
clone_size: -

cdr3_aa: CASSPIRQGASARTEAFF
cdr3_nt: TGTGCCAGTAGTCCCATCCGACAGGGGGCTAGCGCGAGGACTGAAGCTTTCTTT
d_call: TRBD1
v_call: TRBV19
j_call: TRBJ1-1
clone_size: -

cdr3_aa: CASSEVQGGRGGYTF
cdr3_nt: TGTGCCAGCAGTGAAGTACAGGGCGGCCGGGGAGGCTACACCTTC
d_call: -
v_call: TRBV2
j_call: TRBJ1-2
clone_size: -

cdr3_aa: CATEPQSGLNYGYTF
cdr3_nt: TGTGCCACCGAGCCACAGTCGGGACTGAACTATGGCTACACCTTC
d_call: -
v_call: TRBV19
j_call: TRBJ1-2
clone_size: -

cdr3_aa: CASSRGSYEQYF
cdr3_nt: TGTGCCAGCAGCCGAGGGTCCTACGAGCAGTACTTC
d_call: -
v_call: TRBV27
j_call: TRBJ2-7
clone_size: -

cdr3_aa: CATSDPALDVRADTQYF
cdr3_nt: TGTGCCACCAGTGATCCAGCACTAGATGTCAGAGCAGATACGCAGTATTTT
d_call: -
v_call: TRBV24-1
j_call: TRBJ2-3
clone_size: -

cdr3_aa: CASNKRGEGLYEQYF
cdr3_nt: TGTGCCAGCAACAAGAGGGGGGAGGGCCTATACGAGCAGTACTTC
d_call: -
v_call: TRBV5-5
j_call: TRBJ2-7
clone_size: -

cdr3_aa: CASRHPPNGYTF
cdr3_nt: TGTGCCAGCAGACACCCACCGAATGGCTACACCTTC
d_call: -
v_call: TRBV12-3/TRBV12-4
j_call: TRBJ1-2
clone_size: -

cdr3_aa: CASSAKTGNQPQHF
cdr3_nt: TGTGCCAGCAGTGCCAAGACAGGGAATCAGCCCCAGCATTTT
d_call: TRBD1
v_call: TRBV2
j_call: TRBJ1-5
clone_size: -

cdr3_aa: CASSFTGSYGYTF
cdr3_nt: TGCGCCAGCAGCTTCACAGGGAGTTATGGCTACACCTTC
d_call: -
v_call: TRBV4-1
j_call: TRBJ1-2
clone_size: -

cdr3_aa: CATSDYGQGDTEAFF
cdr3_nt: TGTGCCACCAGTGATTACGGACAGGGTGACACTGAAGCTTTCTTT
d_call: TRBD1
v_call: TRBV24-1
j_call: TRBJ1-1
clone_size: -

cdr3_aa: CAWSRDRGETNTEAFF
cdr3_nt: TGTGCCTGGAGCCGGGACAGGGGCGAAACGAACACTGAAGCTTTCTTT
d_call: TRBD1
v_call: TRBV30
j_call: TRBJ1-1
clone_size: -

cdr3_aa: CASSSDRTRGGYTF
cdr3_nt: TGTGCCAGCAGCTCGGACAGGACCCGGGGTGGCTACACCTTC
d_call: TRBD1
v_call: TRBV6-6
j_call: TRBJ1-2
clone_size: once

cdr3_aa: CASSRKQGYNSPLHF
cdr3_nt: TGTGCCAGCAGCCGGAAGCAGGGCTATAATTCACCCCTCCACTTT
d_call: -
v_call: TRBV6-5
j_call: TRBJ1-6
clone_size: -

cdr3_aa: CASSKGRERSYNEQFF
cdr3_nt: TGTGCCAGCAGCAAGGGGCGAGAGCGCTCCTACAATGAGCAGTTCTTC
d_call: -
v_call: TRBV21-1
j_call: TRBJ2-1
clone_size: -